This T cell receptor beta chain was captured by sequencing in a study of blood T cell repertoires in COVID-19. Study context: COVID-19 samples collected from the United States, Italy and Spain covered acute and convalescent phases. In each case, the material was cDNA or gDNA derived from T cells, B-cell-depleted T cells, or PBMCs.

A Seattle source enrolled patients during active infection and followed them longitudinally. Per the original methods: Amplifying reference gene primers gave estimates of nucleated cell counts. The repertoire was sequenced with immunoSEQ multiplex PCR; TCRdb's copy has only in-frame clones and lacks some. V and J calls and clone size follow that table, whereas D and trimming were derived from the DNA. Of roughly 150,000 clones listed, 70% to 90% were seen once; the top ten hold roughly 2.7%. The sequencing input was peripheral blood. This sequence was found in a woman aged 80 or over with COVID-19, enrolled during active disease.

The CDR3 loop is CASSPMGYYNEQFF. The CDR3 DNA sequence: TGTGCCAGCTCACCCATGGGCTACTACAATGAGCAGTTCTTC. The genes are TRBV18 and TRBJ2-1; no clear D gene. Germline-derived CDR1 and CDR2 are KGHSH and LQKENI. The CDR3 extends over 14 amino acids. V was trimmed by 3 bases and J by 3 bases, leaving 9 bases between them.